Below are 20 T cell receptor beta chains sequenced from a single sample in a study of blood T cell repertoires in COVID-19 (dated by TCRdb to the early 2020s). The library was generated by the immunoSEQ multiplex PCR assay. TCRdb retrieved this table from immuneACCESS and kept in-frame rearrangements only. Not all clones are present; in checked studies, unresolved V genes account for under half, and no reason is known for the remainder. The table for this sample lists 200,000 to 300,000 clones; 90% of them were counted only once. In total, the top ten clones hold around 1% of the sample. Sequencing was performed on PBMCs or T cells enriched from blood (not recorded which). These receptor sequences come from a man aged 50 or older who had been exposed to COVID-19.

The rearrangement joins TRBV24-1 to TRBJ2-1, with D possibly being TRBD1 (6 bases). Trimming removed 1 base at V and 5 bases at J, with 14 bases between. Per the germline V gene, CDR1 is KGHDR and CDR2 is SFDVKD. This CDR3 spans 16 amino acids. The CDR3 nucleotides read TGTGCCACCAGTGATTTTTCCGGGACACCCCACAATGAGCAGTTCTTC. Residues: CATSDFSGTPHNEQFF.

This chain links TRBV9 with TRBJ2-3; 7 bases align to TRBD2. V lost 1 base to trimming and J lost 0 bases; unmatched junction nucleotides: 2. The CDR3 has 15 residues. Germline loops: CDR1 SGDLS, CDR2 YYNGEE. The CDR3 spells CASSVMGGSTDTQYF. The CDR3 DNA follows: TGTGCCAGCAGCGTAATGGGGGGGAGCACAGATACGCAGTATTTT.

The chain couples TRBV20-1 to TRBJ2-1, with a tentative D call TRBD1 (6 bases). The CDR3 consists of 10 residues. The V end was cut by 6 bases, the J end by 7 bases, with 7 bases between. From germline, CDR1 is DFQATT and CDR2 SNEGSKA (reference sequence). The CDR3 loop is CSAQGNEQFF. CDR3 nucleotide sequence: TGCAGTGCCCAGGGGAATGAGCAGTTCTTC.

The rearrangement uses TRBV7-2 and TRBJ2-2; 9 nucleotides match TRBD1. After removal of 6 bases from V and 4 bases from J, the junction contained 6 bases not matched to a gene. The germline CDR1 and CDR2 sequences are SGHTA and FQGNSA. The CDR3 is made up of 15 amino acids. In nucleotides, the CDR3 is TGTGCCAGCAGAATACCACAGGGGGCCACCGGGGAGCTGTTTTTT. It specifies CASRIPQGATGELFF.

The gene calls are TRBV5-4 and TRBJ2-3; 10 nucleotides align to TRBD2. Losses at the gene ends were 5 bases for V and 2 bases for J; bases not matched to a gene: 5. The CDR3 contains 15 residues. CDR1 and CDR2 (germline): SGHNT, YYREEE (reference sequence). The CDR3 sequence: CASSPTSGVTDTQYF. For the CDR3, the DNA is TGTGCCAGCAGTCCAACTAGCGGGGTCACAGATACGCAGTATTTT.

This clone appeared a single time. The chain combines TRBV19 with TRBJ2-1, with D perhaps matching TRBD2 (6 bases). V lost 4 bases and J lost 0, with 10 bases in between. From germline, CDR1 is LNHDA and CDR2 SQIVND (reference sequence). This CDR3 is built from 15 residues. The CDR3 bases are TGTGCCAGTAGTACTAGCGCGAGCTCCTACAATGAGCAGTTCTTC. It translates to CASSTSASSYNEQFF.

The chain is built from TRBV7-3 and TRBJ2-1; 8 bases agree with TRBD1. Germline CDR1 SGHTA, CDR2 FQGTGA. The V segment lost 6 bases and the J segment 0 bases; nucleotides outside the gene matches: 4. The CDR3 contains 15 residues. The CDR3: CASSSDRGSYNEQFF. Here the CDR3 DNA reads TGTGCCAGCAGTTCCGACAGGGGCTCCTACAATGAGCAGTTCTTC.

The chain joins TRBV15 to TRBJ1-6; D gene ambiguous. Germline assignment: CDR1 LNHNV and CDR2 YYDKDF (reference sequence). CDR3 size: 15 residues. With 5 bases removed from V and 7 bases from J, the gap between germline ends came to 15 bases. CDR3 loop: CATSPYDIPNSPLHF. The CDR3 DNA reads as TGTGCCACCAGCCCCTATGACATTCCCAATTCACCCCTCCACTTT.

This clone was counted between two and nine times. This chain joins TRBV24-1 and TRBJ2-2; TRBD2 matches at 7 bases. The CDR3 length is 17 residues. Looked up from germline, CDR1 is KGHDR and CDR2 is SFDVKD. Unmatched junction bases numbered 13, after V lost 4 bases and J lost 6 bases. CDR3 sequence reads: CATSDPRSGGRPGELFF. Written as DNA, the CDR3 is TGTGCCACCAGTGACCCCCGGTCGGGCGGGAGACCCGGGGAGCTGTTTTTT.

CDR3 region: CASSEGGREPYNEQFF. CDR3 DNA sequence: TGTGCCAGCAGTGAAGGCGGGAGAGAGCCTTACAATGAGCAGTTCTTC. This chain uses TRBV2 with TRBJ2-1; 7 bases are shared with TRBD2. The V segment lost 1 base and the J segment 4 bases; nucleotides outside the gene matches: 7. The CDR3 is 16 amino acids. Germline CDR1 and CDR2: SNHLY and FYNNEI.

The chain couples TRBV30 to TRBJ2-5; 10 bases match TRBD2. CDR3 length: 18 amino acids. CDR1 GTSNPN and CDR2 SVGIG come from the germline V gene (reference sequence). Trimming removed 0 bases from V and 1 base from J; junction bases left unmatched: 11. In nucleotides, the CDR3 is TGTGCCTGGAGTGTACGAATCTTGGCTAGCGGGGGCCAAGAGACCCAGTACTTC. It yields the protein CAWSVRILASGGQETQYF.

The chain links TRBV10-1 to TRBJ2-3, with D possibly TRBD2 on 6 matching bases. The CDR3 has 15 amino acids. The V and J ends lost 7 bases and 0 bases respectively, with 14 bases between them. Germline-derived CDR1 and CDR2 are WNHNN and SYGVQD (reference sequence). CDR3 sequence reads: CASTTPSGSTDTQYF. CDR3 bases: TGCGCCAGCACGACCCCGAGCGGGAGCACAGATACGCAGTATTTT.

This CDR3 reads CSVKEQATTEAFF. The CDR3 nucleotides read TGCAGCGTTAAGGAACAGGCGACTACTGAAGCTTTCTTT. This rearrangement joins TRBV29-1 to TRBJ1-1; D might be TRBD1 (5 bases). Germline CDR1 is SQVTM and CDR2 is ANQGSEA. V was trimmed by 5 bases and J by 5 bases, leaving 15 bases between them. The CDR3 loop spans 13 amino acids.

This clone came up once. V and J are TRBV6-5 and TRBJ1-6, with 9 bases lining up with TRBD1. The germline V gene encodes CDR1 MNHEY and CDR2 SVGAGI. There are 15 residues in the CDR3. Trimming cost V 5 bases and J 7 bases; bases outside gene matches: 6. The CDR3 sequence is CASSPRTGANSPLHF. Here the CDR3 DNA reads TGTGCCAGCAGTCCGCGGACAGGGGCCAATTCACCCCTCCACTTT.

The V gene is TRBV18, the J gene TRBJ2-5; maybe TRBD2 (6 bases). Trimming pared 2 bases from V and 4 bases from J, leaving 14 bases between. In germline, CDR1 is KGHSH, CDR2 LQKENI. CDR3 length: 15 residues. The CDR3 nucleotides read TGTGCCAGCTCACCATTTGGGGGGAGGCGAGAGACCCAGTACTTC. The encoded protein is CASSPFGGRRETQYF.

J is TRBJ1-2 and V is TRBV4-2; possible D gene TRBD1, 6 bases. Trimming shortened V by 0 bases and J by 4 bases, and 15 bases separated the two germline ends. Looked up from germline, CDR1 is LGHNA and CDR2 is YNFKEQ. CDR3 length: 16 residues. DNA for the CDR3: TGTGCCAGCAGCCAAGATCTCACAGGGACGATCTATGGCTACACCTTC. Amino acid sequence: CASSQDLTGTIYGYTF.

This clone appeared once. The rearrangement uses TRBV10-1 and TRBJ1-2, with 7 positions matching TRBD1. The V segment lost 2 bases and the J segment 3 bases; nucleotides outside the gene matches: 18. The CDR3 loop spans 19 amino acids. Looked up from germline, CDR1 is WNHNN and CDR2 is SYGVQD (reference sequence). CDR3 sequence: CASSEEGAPGRKGDYGYTF. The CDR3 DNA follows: TGCGCCAGCAGTGAGGAGGGGGCCCCGGGAAGGAAAGGGGACTATGGCTACACCTTC.

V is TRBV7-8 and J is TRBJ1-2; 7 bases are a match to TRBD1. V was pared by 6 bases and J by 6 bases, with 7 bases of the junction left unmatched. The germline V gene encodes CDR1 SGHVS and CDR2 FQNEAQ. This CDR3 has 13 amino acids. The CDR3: CASSRTGADGYTF. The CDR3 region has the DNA TGTGCCAGCAGTCGAACAGGGGCTGATGGCTACACCTTC.

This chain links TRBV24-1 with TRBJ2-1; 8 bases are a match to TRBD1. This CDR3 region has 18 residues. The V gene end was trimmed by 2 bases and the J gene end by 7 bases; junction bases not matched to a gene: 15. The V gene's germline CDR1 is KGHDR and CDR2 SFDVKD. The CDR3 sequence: CATSDSGQGESLGNEQFF. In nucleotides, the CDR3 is TGTGCCACCAGTGATTCCGGACAGGGAGAGAGCTTAGGGAATGAGCAGTTCTTC.

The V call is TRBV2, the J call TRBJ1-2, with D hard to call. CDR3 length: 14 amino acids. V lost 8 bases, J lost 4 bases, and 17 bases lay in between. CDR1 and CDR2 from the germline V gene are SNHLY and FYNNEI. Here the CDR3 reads CASSTAGTVYGYTF. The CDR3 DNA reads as TGTGCCAGCTCGACTGCGGGAACAGTCTATGGCTACACCTTC.